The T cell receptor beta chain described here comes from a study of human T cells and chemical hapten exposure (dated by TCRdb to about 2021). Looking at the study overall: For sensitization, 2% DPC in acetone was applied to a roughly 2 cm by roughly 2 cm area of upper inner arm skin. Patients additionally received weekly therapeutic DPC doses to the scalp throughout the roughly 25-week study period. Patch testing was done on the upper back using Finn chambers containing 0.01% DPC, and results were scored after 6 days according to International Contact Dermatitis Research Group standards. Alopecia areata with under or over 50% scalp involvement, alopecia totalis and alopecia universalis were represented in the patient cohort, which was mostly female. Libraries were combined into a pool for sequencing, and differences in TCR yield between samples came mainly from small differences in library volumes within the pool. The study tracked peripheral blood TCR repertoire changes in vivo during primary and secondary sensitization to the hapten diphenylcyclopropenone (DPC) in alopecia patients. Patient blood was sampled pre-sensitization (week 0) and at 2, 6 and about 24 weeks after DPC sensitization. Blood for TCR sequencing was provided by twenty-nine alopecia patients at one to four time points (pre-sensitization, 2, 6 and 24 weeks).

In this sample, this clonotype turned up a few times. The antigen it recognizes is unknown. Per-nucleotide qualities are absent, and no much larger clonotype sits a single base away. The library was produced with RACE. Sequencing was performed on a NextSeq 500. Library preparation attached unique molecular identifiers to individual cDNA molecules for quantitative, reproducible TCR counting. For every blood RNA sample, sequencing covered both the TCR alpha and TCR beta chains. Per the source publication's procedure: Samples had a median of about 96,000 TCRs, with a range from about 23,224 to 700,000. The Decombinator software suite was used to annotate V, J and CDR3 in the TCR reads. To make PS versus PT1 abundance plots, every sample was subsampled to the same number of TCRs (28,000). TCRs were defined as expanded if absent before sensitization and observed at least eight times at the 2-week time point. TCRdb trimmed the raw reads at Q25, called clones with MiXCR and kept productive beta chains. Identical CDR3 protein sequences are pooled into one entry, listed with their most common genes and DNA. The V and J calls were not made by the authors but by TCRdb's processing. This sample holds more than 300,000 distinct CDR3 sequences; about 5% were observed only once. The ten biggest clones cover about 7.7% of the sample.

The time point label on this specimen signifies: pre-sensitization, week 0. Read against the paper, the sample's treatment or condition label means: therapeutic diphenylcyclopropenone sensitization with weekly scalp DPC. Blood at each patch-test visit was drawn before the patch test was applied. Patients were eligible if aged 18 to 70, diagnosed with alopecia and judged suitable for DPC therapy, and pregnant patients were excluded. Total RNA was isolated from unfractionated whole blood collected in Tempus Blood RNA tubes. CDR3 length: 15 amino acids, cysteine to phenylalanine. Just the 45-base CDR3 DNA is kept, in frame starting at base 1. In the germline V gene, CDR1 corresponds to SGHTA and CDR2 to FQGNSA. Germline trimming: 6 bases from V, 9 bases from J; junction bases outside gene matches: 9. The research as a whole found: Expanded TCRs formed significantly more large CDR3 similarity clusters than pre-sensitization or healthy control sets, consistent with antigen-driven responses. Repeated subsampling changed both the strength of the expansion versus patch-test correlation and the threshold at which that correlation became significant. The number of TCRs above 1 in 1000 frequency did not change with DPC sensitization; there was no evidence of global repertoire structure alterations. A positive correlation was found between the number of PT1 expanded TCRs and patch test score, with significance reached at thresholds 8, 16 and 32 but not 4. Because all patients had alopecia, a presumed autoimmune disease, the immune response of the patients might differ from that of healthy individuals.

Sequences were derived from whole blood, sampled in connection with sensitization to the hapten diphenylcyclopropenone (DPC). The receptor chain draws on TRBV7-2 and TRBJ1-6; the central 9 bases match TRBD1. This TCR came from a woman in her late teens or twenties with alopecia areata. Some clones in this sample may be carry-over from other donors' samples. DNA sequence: TGTGCCAGCAGTAGAAGACAGGGGGAGGGTTCACCCCTCCACTTT. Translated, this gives CASSRRQGEGSPLHF.